This note documents a single T cell receptor (beta chain) sequence. Its cognate antigen is unknown. Expansion of antigen-specific CD4+ T cells with viral peptide pools was carried out by the ViraFEST assay before sequencing. Following culture for roughly 10 days, CD4+ T cells were isolated. Convalescent patients had PCR-confirmed SARS-CoV-2 infection between March and December 2020. The sample originates from a study of vaccination effects on CD4 cells after COVID-19. The CDR3 runs 10 residues. V lost 7 bases and J 4 bases, leaving 3 bases between the germline ends. Germline-derived CDR1 and CDR2 are ENHRY and SYGVKD. Using immunoSEQ multiplex PCR, the repertoire was profiled, and TCRdb retains in-frame clones only, with some absent. The sample holds around 49,000 clones; more than 60% are singletons and the top ten take under 40%.

The sequence came from a human donor who had a prior SARS-CoV-2 infection. The gene calls are TRBV10-3 and TRBJ2-3; D is unclear. The input for sequencing was CD4+ T cells from PBMCs cultured with a peptide pool, taken before COVID-19 vaccination. This CDR3 reads CAITADTQYF. The CDR3 bases are TGTGCCATCACGGCAGATACGCAGTATTTT.